A single sample is the source of the 2 T cell receptor beta chains below, sequenced in a study of cytotoxic CD8 clonotypes in ibrutinib-treated CLL. Assay: immunoSEQ multiplex PCR; the TCRdb copy retains only in-frame clones and omits some. This sample yields about 68,000 clones, of which more than 60% are seen a single time; under 6% belongs to the top ten. The sample consisted of PBMCs, taken after 12 months of ibrutinib treatment. The receptors shown here come from a human donor with chronic lymphocytic leukemia.

V gene TRBV9 combines with J gene TRBJ2-7; 9 bases match TRBD1. The CDR3 contains 15 residues. The J segment lost 2 bases and the V segment lost 2 bases, leaving 5 bases of the junction unmatched. The V gene's germline CDR1 is SGDLS and CDR2 YYNGEE. The CDR3: CASSVAGTGTYEQYF. Written as DNA, the CDR3 is TGTGCCAGCAGCGTCGCCGGGACAGGGACCTACGAGCAGTACTTC. Based on the CDR3 plus reference TRBV9 and TRBJ2-7, the full variable domain is DSGVTQTPKHLITATGQRVTLRCSPRSGDLSVYWYQQSLDQGLQFLIQYYNGEERAKGNILERFSAQQFPDLHSELNLSSLELGDSALYFCASSVAGTGTYEQYFGPGTRLTVT.

This chain links TRBV2 with TRBJ1-3; D perhaps matches TRBD1 (6 bases). The ends were cut back, 10 bases at V and 2 bases at J, with 24 bases in the middle. The germline V gene has CDR1 SNHLY and CDR2 FYNNEI. The CDR3 is made up of 17 amino acids. CDR3 DNA sequence: TGTGCCACTAGCCCCACCTCTGCTGGGGGGCCTGGAAACACCATATATTTT. Translation gives CATSPTSAGGPGNTIYF.